This entry describes one TCR beta chain. Expressed TCRB transcripts were sequenced after all isolated RNA was converted to cDNA. TCRdb keeps only in-frame clones here, not all; method: immunoSEQ multiplex PCR. The sample yields hundreds of thousands of clones, approximately 11% seen once. The data were obtained in a study of beta chain features in type 1 diabetes. CDR1 is SGHRS, CDR2 YFSETQ, per germline. V shed 7 bases and J shed 5 bases, with 15 bases lying between them. CDR3 length equals 13 residues. It was one heparinised blood draw, averaging roughly 100 mL, that each donor gave. The chain couples TRBV5-1 to TRBJ1-2, with D maybe TRBD1 (6 bases). The receptor was derived from a young woman in good health. Sample: naive CD4+ T cells from blood. The CDR3, as DNA: TGCGCCAGCGGATCGGACAGACGTTATGGCTACACCTTC. Protein sequence: CASGSDRRYGYTF.